The clone carrying this T cell receptor (beta chain) was seen just once. This sample was included in a study of OX40 agonist ivuxolimab in advanced cancers. Sequenced by immunoSEQ multiplex PCR; TCRdb stores in-frame clones only, minus some. The repertoire consists of approximately 66,000 clones, with about nine tenths occurring once and the leading ten covering 0.45% to 0.6%. Prior autoimmune disease or systemic immunosuppression barred patients. The CDR3 loop spans 16 amino acids. The ends lost 4 bases at V and 0 bases at J; junction bases unmatched: 6. CDR1 is SGHTA and CDR2 is FQGTGA in the germline V gene.

The chain carries TRBV7-3 and TRBJ2-1; 7 bases are shared with TRBD2. Sample: CD4+ or CD8+ T cells sorted from blood, taken in a trial of the OX40 agonist ivuxolimab. This sequence was found in an adult with an advanced solid tumor such as melanoma, head and neck, liver or kidney cancer. DNA of the CDR3: TGTGCCAGCAGCTCCCTGGGAGGGACCTCCTACAATGAGCAGTTCTTC. Translating it yields CASSSLGGTSYNEQFF. Based on the CDR3 plus reference TRBV7-3 and TRBJ2-1, the full variable domain is GAGVSQTPSNKVTEKGKYVELRCDPISGHTALYWYRQSLGQGPEFLIYFQGTGAADDSGLPNDRFFAVRPEGSVSTLKIQRTERGDSAVYLCASSSLGGTSYNEQFFGPGTRLTVL.